Included here is one T cell receptor (beta chain) sequence, with context. No cognate antigen has been identified for it. Per-nucleotide qualities are absent, and no much larger clonotype sits a single base away. From its cysteine to its phenylalanine, the CDR3 spans 16 amino acids. The sequence is cut down to CDR3 DNA, 48 bases in frame from base 1. From V the trimming removes 0 bases and from J it removes 5 bases, while the gene matches leave 7 bases of the junction unaccounted for. Taken from the germline V gene, the CDR1 and CDR2 loops are LGHNA and YSLEER. The intended sense of this specimen's time point label: baseline before first vaccination. The vaccinee samples were drawn from two UK trials, COV001 and COV002, one of which was a single-blind randomized controlled phase 2/3 trial testing AZD1222 (ChAdOx1 nCoV-19) in healthy adults. Trial participant PBMC samples were collected at day 0 and day 28 after the second dose for TCRbeta chain sequencing.

These data belong to a study of T cell responses to AZD1222 COVID-19 vaccine (TCRdb year 2021). General notes on the study: AZD1222 recipients whose second dose came at about 4 weeks and those whose second dose came at about 12 weeks were combined into one group, since spike-specific TCR depth and breadth did not differ between the two schedules. A total of 233 trial participants underwent TCR sequencing, of whom 207 had received two doses of AZD1222 and approximately 26 had received two doses of the MenACWY control vaccine. Enrollment into the trials was organized by age into subgroups of 18-55, 56-69 and 70-plus years, and those subgroups contained roughly 150, 30 and 60 TCR-sequenced participants, respectively. Results the study describes overall, beyond this receptor: In the small 56-69-year group, the increase in depth fell short of significance, most likely because of low power. After two AZD1222 doses, spike-specific TCR breadth and depth were significantly higher than at day 0 and than in MenACWY recipients. Because no samples from the day 14 peak response were available, repertoires could be characterized only after the peak T cell response. Participants were mostly white British, with more females than males. The authors suggested clonal diversity may have been underestimated. Epitopes outside the regions mutated in the B.1.351 and B.1.1.7 variants were reportedly recognized by nearly half of the unique spike-specific TCRs. Conclusions about previously exposed vaccinees are limited because only five to seven AZD1222 recipients were SARS-CoV-2 seropositive at baseline. The vaccine-associated CD4 TCRs covered the entire spike protein, and the dominant responses fell in regions 160-218 and 743-854.

The CDR3 regions of human TCRbeta chains were analyzed by immunosequencing. The published analysis was carried out like this. Repertoire TCRs were matched against a reference library of SARS-CoV-2-specific TCRs generated with the MIRA antigen-specificity platform. Breadth was defined as the fraction of unique TCRs that were SARS-CoV-2-associated, and depth was defined as the fraction of total T cells that were SARS-CoV-2-associated. Using the MIRA data, each spike-specific TCR was assigned both to the spike region to which the TCR was reactive and to a CD4 or CD8 class. Log10-transformed breadth and depth values were compared by one-way ANOVA with Sidak's multiple comparisons tests. This is the immuneACCESS table as TCRdb keeps it, with only in-frame sequences that have V and J called. A part of the clones is gone; compared with another copy, unresolved V genes explain less than half, and the rest is unexplained. Clone size and the V and J calls come from that table; the DNA yielded D and trimming. The table for this sample lists 120,000 to 150,000 clones; around nine tenths of them were counted only once. The top ten clones comprise less than 5.5% of the sample.

The sequencing here drew on peripheral blood, taken on day 0 of AZD1222 vaccination. This sequence was found in an adult in good health. The receptor chain draws on TRBV4-3 and TRBJ2-5, with 9 central nucleotides matching TRBD1. The CDR3 region: CASSQDGGTGLETQYF. The nucleotides are TGCGCCAGCAGCCAAGACGGGGGGACAGGGCTGGAGACCCAGTACTTC.